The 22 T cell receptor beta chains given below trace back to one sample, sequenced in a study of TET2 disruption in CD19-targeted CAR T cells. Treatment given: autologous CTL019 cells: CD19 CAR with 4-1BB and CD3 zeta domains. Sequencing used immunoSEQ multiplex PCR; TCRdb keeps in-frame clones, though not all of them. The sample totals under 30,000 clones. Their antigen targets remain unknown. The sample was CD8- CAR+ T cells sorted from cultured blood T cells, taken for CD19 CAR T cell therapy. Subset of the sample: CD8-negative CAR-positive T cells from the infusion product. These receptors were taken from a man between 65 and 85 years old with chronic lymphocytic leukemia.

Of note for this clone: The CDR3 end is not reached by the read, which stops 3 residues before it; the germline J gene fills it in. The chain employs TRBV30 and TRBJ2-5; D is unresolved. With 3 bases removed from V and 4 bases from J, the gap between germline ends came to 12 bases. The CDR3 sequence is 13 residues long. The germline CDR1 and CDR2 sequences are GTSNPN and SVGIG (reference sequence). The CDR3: CAWSSGGPETQYF. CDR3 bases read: TGTGCCTGGAGCTCTGGCGGTCCAGAGACC.

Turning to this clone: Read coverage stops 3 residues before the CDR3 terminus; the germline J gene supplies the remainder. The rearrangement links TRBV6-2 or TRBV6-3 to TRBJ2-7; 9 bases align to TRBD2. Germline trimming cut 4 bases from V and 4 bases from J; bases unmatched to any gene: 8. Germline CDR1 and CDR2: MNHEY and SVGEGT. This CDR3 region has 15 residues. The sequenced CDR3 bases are TGTGCCAGCAGTTCCGGCGGGGGGGGAACGTACGAG. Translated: CASSSGGGGTYE. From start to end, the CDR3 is CASSSGGGGTYEQYF.

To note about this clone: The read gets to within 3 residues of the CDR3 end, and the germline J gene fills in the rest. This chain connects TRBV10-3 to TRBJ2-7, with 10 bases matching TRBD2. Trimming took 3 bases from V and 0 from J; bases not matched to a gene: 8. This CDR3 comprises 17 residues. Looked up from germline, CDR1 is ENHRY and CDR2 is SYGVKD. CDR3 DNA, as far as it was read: TGTGCCATCAGTGAAACCCTAGCGGGGGAGAACTCCTACGAG. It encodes CAISETLAGENSYE. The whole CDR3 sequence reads CAISETLAGENSYEQYF.

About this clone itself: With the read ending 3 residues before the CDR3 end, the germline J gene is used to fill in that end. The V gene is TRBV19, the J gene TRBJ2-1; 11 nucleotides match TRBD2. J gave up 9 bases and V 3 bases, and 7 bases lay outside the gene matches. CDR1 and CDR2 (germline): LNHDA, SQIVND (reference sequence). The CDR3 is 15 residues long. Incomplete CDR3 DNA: TGTGCCAGTAGTATGTTGCGACTAGCGGGGATTGAG. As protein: CASSMLRLAGIE. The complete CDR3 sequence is CASSMLRLAGIEQFF.

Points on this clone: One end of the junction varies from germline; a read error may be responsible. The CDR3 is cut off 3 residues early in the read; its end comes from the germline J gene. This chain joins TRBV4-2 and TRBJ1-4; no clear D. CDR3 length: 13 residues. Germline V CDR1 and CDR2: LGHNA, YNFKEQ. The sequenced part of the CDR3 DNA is TGCGCCAGCAGCCCCCCGTACGGTGAAAAA. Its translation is CASSPPYGEK. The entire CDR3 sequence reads CASSPPYGEKLFF.

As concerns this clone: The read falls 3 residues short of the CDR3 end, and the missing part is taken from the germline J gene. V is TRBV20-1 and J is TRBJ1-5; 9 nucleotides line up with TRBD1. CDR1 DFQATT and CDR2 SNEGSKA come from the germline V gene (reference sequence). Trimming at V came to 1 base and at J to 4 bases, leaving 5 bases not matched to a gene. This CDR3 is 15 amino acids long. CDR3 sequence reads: CSARGGDRVNQPQHF. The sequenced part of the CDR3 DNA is TGCAGTGCTAGAGGAGGGGACAGGGTAAATCAGCCC.

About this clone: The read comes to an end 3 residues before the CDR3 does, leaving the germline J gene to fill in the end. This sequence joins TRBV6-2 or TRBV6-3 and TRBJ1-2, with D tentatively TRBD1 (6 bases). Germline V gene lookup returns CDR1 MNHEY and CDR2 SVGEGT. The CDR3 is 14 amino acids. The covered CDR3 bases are TGTGCCAGCTCGTCCGGGACACGGGCAGATACC. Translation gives CASSSGTRADT. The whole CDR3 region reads CASSSGTRADTYTF.

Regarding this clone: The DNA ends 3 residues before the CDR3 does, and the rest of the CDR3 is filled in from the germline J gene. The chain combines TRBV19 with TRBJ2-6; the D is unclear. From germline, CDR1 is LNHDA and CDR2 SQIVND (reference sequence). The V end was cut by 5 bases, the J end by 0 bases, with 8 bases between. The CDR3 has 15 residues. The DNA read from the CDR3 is TGTGCCAGTAGTCCACAGAGCTCTGGGGCCAACGTC. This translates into CASSPQSSGANV. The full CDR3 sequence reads CASSPQSSGANVLTF. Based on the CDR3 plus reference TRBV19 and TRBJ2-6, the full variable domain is DGGITQSPKYLFRKEGQNVTLSCEQNLNHDAMYWYRQDPGQGLRLIYYSQIVNDFQKGDIAEGYSVSREKKESFPLTVTSAQKNPTAFYLCASSPQSSGANVLTFGAGSRLTVL.

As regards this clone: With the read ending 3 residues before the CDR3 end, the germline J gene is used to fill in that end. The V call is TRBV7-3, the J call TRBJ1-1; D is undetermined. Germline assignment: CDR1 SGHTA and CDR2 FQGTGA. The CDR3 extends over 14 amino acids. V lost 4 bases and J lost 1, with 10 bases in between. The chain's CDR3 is CASSSRATNTEAFF. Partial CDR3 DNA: TGTGCCAGCAGCTCGAGGGCCACGAACACTGAA. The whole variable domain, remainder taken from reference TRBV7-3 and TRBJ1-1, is GAGVSQTPSNKVTEKGKYVELRCDPISGHTALYWYRQSLGQGPEFLIYFQGTGAADDSGLPNDRFFAVRPEGSVSTLKIQRTERGDSAVYLCASSSRATNTEAFFGQGTRLTVV.

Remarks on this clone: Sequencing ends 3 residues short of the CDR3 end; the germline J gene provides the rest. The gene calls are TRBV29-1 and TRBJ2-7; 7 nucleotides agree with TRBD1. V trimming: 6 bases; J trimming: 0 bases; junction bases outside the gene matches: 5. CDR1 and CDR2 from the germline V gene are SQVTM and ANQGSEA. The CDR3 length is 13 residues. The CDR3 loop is CSVGQLSSYEQYF. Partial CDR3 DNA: TGCAGCGTGGGACAGTTAAGCTCCTACGAG.

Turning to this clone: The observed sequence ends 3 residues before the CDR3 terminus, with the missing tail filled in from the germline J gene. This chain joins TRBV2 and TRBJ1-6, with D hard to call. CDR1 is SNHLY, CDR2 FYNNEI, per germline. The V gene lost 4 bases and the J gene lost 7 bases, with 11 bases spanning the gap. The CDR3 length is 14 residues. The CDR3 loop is CASSGTGSNSPLHF. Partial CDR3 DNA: TGTGCCAGCAGTGGTACGGGGTCCAATTCACCC.

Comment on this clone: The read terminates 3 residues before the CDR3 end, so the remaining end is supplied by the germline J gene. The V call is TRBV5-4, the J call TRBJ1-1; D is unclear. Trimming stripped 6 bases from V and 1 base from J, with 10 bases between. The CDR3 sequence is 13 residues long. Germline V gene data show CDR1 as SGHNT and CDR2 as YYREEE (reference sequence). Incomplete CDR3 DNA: TGTGCCAGCACCCGGACTGGGAACACTGAA. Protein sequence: CASTRTGNTE. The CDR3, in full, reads CASTRTGNTEAFF.

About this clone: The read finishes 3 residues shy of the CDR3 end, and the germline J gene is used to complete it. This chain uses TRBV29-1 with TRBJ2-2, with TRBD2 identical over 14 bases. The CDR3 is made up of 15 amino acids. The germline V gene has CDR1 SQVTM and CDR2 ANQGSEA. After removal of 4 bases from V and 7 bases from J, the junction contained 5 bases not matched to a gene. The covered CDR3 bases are TGCAGCGTTGGGGGACTAGCGGGGGCGAACGGGGAG. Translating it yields CSVGGLAGANGE. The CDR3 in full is CSVGGLAGANGELFF.

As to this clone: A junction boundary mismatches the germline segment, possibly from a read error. CDR3 DNA (partial): TGCGCCAGCAGCCAGGAGGGGGGGCGGTCCGGGGAG. As protein: CASSQEGGRSGE. In full, the CDR3 reads CASSQEGGRSGELFF. The chain has TRBV4-2 and TRBJ2-2; D is perhaps TRBD2 (7 bases). Coverage ceases 3 residues before the CDR3 finishes, and the germline J gene fills in the end. The CDR3 has 15 residues. Looked up from germline, CDR1 is LGHNA and CDR2 is YNFKEQ.

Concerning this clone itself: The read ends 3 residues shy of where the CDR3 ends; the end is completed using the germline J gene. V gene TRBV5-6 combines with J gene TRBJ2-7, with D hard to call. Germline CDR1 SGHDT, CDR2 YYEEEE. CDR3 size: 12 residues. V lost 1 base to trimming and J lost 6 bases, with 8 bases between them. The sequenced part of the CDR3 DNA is TGTGCCAGCAGCTTGAGAACACGCGAG. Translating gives CASSLRTRE. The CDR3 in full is CASSLRTREQYF.

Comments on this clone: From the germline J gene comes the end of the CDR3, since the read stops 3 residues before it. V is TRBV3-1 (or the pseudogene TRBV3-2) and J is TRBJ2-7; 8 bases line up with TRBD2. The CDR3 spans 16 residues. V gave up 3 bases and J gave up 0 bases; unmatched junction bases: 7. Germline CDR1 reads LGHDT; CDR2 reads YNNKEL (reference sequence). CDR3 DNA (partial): TGTGCCAGCAGCCATGATATAGCGGGAAGCTCCTACGAG. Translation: CASSHDIAGSSYE. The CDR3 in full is CASSHDIAGSSYEQYF.

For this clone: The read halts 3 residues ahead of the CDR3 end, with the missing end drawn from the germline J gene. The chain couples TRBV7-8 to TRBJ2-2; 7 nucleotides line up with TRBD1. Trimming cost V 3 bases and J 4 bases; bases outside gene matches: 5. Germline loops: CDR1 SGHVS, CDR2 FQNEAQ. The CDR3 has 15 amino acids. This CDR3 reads CASSLGQLLTGELFF. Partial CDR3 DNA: TGTGCCAGCAGCTTGGGACAGCTCCTCACCGGGGAG. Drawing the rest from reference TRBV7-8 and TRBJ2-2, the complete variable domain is GAGVSQSPRYKVAKRGQDVALRCDPISGHVSLFWYQQALGQGPEFLTYFQNEAQLDKSGLPSDRFFAERPEGSVSTLKIQRTQQEDSAVYLCASSLGQLLTGELFFGEGSRLTVL.

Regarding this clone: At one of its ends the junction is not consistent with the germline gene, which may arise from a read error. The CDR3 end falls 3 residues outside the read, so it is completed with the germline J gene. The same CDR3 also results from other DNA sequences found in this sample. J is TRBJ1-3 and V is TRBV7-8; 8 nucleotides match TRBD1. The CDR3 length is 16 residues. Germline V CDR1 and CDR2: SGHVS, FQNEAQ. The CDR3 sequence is CASSSTGGFSGNTIYF. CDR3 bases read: TGTGCCAGCAGCTCCACAGGGGGGTTTTCTGGAAACACT.

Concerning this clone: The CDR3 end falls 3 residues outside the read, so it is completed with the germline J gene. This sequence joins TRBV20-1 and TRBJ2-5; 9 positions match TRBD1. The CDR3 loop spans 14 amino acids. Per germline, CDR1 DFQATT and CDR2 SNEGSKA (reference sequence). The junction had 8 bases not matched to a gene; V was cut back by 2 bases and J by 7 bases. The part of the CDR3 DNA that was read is TGCAGTGCTAGATCCGGGGACAGGGTGGCGACC. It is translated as CSARSGDRVAT. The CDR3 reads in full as CSARSGDRVATQYF.

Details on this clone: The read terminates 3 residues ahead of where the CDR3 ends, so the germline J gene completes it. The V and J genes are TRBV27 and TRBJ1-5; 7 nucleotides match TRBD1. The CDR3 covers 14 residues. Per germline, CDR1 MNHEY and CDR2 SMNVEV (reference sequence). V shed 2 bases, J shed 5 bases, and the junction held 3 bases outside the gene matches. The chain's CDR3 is CASSLGQVHQPQHF. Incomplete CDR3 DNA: TGTGCCAGCAGTTTAGGACAGGTGCATCAGCCC.

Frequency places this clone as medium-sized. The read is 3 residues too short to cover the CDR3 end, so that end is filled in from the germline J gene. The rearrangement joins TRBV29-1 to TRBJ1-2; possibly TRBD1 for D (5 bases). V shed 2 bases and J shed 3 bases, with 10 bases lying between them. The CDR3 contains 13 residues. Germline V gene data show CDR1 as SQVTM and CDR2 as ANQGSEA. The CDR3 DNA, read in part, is TGCAGCGTTGAACTCAGCAGGGACTATGGC. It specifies CSVELSRDYG. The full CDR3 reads CSVELSRDYGYTF.

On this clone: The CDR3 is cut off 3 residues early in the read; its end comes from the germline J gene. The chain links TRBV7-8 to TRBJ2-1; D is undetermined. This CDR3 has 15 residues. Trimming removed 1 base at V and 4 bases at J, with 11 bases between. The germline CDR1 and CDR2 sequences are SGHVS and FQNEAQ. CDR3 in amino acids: CASSLGGTSYNEQFF. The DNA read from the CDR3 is TGTGCCAGCAGCTTAGGCGGCACTTCTTACAATGAG.